The T cell receptor (beta chain) under discussion was sequenced for a study of cytomegalovirus exposure and HLA in healthy donors. Overall study results and limits: Researchers reported from a later analysis that most CMV-associated TCR beta chains appeared HLA-restricted.

The PCR was carried out with 60 Vbeta primers and 13 Jbeta primers. Data came from immunoSEQ multiplex PCR; TCRdb stores just in-frame clones and leaves some out. Among some 93,000 clones, 82% were seen once, and the ten largest hold around 3.8%. Concerning this clone: The antigen is undetermined.

The V end lost 0 bases, the J end lost 8 bases, and 6 bases lay between the germline ends. This CDR3 is built from 13 residues. Germline lookup yields CDR1 SGHRS and CDR2 YFSETQ. The sequenced material came from PBMCs. The V and J genes are TRBV5-1 and TRBJ1-6; D is undetermined. The receptor was isolated from a man aged 45 to 65 in good health and CMV-seronegative. CDR3 sequence reads: CASSLEEDSPLHF. The CDR3 bases are TGCGCCAGCAGCTTGGAGGAGGATTCACCCCTCCACTTT. Full variable domain (remainder filled in from reference TRBV5-1 and TRBJ1-6): KAGVTQTPRYLIKTRGQQVTLSCSPISGHRSVSWYQQTPGQGLQFLFEYFSETQRNKGNFPGRFSGRQFSNSRSEMNVSTLELGDSALYLCASSLEEDSPLHFGNGTRLTVT.